The 17 T cell receptor beta chains below all came from one sample that was sequenced in a study of CD8+ T cells in alopecia areata. Extraction of RNA preceded its reverse transcription into cDNA, which served as the sequencing template. The protocol was immunoSEQ multiplex PCR, while the TCRdb copy is restricted to in-frame clones and leaves out a portion. The profile shows about 170,000 clones, around 58% of them singletons. As to treatment: oral pan-JAK inhibitor, 5-10 mg twice daily. The sequencing here drew on CD4+ T cells sorted from blood, taken at approximately week 60, from a patient treated with tofacitinib. These receptors were obtained from a human donor with alopecia areata.

The rearrangement uses TRBV28 and TRBJ2-1; TRBD2 agrees at 13 bases. V lost 4 bases, J lost 8 bases, and 8 bases stayed unmatched. Germline V gene lookup returns CDR1 MDHEN and CDR2 SYDVKM. CDR3 size: 16 residues. This CDR3 is CASSYGTSGKMYEQFF. CDR3 sequence (DNA): TGTGCCAGCAGTTACGGGACTAGCGGGAAGATGTATGAGCAGTTCTTC.

This chain uses TRBV30 with TRBJ1-2; possibly TRBD1 for D (6 bases). V was clipped by 3 bases and J by 4 bases, with 15 bases between them. From germline, CDR1 is GTSNPN and CDR2 SVGIG (reference sequence). CDR3 size: 14 residues. CDR3 sequence reads: CAWREDSFSYGYTF. The DNA of the CDR3 is TGTGCCTGGAGAGAGGACAGTTTTTCCTATGGCTACACCTTC.

The gene calls are TRBV7-9 and TRBJ2-2; the match to TRBD1 covers 8 bases. Germline assignment: CDR1 SEHNR and CDR2 FQNEAQ (reference sequence). The CDR3 consists of 15 residues. The J segment lost 3 bases and the V segment lost 7 bases, leaving 7 bases of the junction unmatched. CDR3 region: CASTRDRTDTGELFF. The CDR3 DNA reads as TGTGCCAGCACCCGGGACAGGACGGACACCGGGGAGCTGTTTTTT.

In this sample, this clone turned up a few times. The chain has TRBV27 and TRBJ2-7; D gene uncertain. The CDR3 spans 13 residues. Germline-derived CDR1 and CDR2 are MNHEY and SMNVEV (reference sequence). V lost 2 bases to trimming and J lost 6 bases, with 11 bases between them. CDR3 loop: CASSLPQASEQYF. CDR3 DNA: TGTGCCAGCAGTTTACCCCAGGCCAGCGAGCAGTACTTC.

This clone was counted between two and nine times. The rearrangement joins TRBV9 to TRBJ2-2; no reliable D call. V lost 2 bases and J lost 0, with 5 bases in between. CDR1 and CDR2 from the germline V gene are SGDLS and YYNGEE. The CDR3 covers 14 residues. CDR3 residues: CASSVSSNTGELFF. Written as DNA, the CDR3 is TGTGCCAGCAGCGTCTCGTCGAACACCGGGGAGCTGTTTTTT.

The genes are TRBV27 and TRBJ1-5; D unresolved. CDR3 size: 12 residues. Trimming removed 4 bases from V and 9 bases from J, with 10 bases in between. CDR1 is MNHEY and CDR2 is SMNVEV in the germline V gene (reference sequence). The CDR3 DNA sequence: TGTGCCAGCAGTTCCCGCGATCGGCCCCAGCATTTT. Protein: CASSSRDRPQHF.

This clone came up a few times. The genes are TRBV29-1 and TRBJ2-4; 7 positions agree with TRBD1. This CDR3 has 14 residues. Losses at the gene ends were 6 bases for V and 0 bases for J; bases not matched to a gene: 5. The germline gives CDR1 SQVTM, CDR2 ANQGSEA. CDR3 nucleotide sequence: TGCAGCGTGCAGGGACAGCTAGCCAAAAACATTCAGTACTTC. This translates into CSVQGQLAKNIQYF.

This clone was counted a few times. The chain has TRBV25-1 and TRBJ1-2; 10 bases line up with TRBD1. V lost 5 bases and J lost 4; bases outside the gene matches: 10. This CDR3 has 16 residues. Germline V CDR1 and CDR2: MGHDK, SYGVNS. CDR3 bases: TGTGCCAGCAGTACCCACGGACAGGGGGAGAGCTATGGCTACACCTTC. Protein product: CASSTHGQGESYGYTF.

V usage is TRBV29-1 and J usage is TRBJ2-7; 9 nucleotides agree with TRBD1. Germline V gene lookup returns CDR1 SQVTM and CDR2 ANQGSEA. The V and J ends lost 7 bases and 5 bases, in that order; junction bases with no gene match: 3. The CDR3 has 11 amino acids. This CDR3 reads CSAGTGHEQYF. The CDR3 coding sequence is TGCAGCGCGGGGACAGGGCACGAGCAGTACTTC.

This clone has just one count. The chain recombines TRBV25-1 with TRBJ1-6, with D maybe TRBD1 (6 bases). Germline V gene data show CDR1 as MGHDK and CDR2 as SYGVNS. The V gene lost 6 bases and the J gene lost 7 bases, with 19 bases spanning the gap. This CDR3 is built from 16 residues. The CDR3 bases are TGTGCCAGCAGCGGAGGGGGGAGCTATCGGAATTCACCCCTCCACTTT. Amino acids: CASSGGGSYRNSPLHF.

The chain combines TRBV9 with TRBJ2-7; 7 positions match TRBD1. The CDR3 is 13 residues long. CDR1 is SGDLS, CDR2 YYNGEE, per germline. Trimming at V came to 0 bases and at J to 6 bases, leaving 3 bases not matched to a gene. The CDR3 here is CASSVASGGEQYF. The CDR3 nucleotides read TGTGCCAGCAGCGTAGCCTCAGGGGGCGAGCAGTACTTC. Drawing the rest from reference TRBV9 and TRBJ2-7, the complete variable domain is DSGVTQTPKHLITATGQRVTLRCSPRSGDLSVYWYQQSLDQGLQFLIQYYNGEERAKGNILERFSAQQFPDLHSELNLSSLELGDSALYFCASSVASGGEQYFGPGTRLTVT.

The V call is TRBV9, the J call TRBJ2-3; 12 bases are shared with TRBD2. The CDR3 is 16 amino acids. CDR1 and CDR2 from the germline V gene are SGDLS and YYNGEE. J was trimmed by 1 base and V by 3 bases; bases with no gene match: 3. The CDR3 sequence: CASSAGTSGRTDTQYF. CDR3 in DNA: TGTGCCAGCAGCGCGGGGACTAGCGGGCGCACAGATACGCAGTATTTT.

V and J are TRBV10-2 and TRBJ1-2; the match to TRBD1 covers 7 bases. V lost 1 base to trimming and J lost 8 bases; unmatched junction nucleotides: 4. The CDR3 is 13 residues long. The germline gives CDR1 WSHSY, CDR2 SAAADI. The CDR3 reads CASSEFRDSGYTF. DNA for the CDR3: TGCGCCAGCAGTGAGTTCCGGGACAGCGGCTACACCTTC.

This clone was seen a single time. The chain has TRBV5-6 and TRBJ1-1, with no clear D. The V gene's germline CDR1 is SGHDT and CDR2 YYEEEE. V lost 7 bases to trimming and J lost 2 bases, with 15 bases between them. The length of the CDR3 is 14 residues. The CDR3 coding sequence is TGTGCCAGCCGCCGAGCGTTAGGTAACACTGAAGCTTTCTTT. Its translation: CASRRALGNTEAFF.

This clone was detected only once. V usage is TRBV4-2 and J usage is TRBJ1-3, with a tentative D call TRBD1 (5 bases). The CDR3 loop spans 16 amino acids. V shed 0 bases and J shed 2 bases, with 11 bases lying between them. The germline CDR1 and CDR2 sequences are LGHNA and YNFKEQ. The CDR3 spells CASSQDRQGTGNTIYF. For the CDR3, the DNA is TGTGCCAGCAGCCAAGATCGGCAGGGAACTGGAAACACCATATATTTT.

This clone has only one observation. This sequence joins TRBV29-1 and TRBJ1-1; D is possibly TRBD1 (6 bases). Trimming removed 0 bases from V and 6 bases from J, with 11 bases in between. The germline CDR1 and CDR2 sequences are SQVTM and ANQGSEA. The CDR3 extends over 13 amino acids. The CDR3 loop is CSVEDYRAAEAFF. Here the CDR3 DNA reads TGCAGCGTTGAAGATTACAGGGCAGCTGAAGCTTTCTTT.

This chain connects TRBV2 to TRBJ1-5; D is uncertain. This CDR3 region has 14 residues. Germline CDR1 is SNHLY and CDR2 is FYNNEI. V was shortened by 5 bases and J by 2 bases, with 10 bases between the two germline ends. The CDR3 protein is CASSQDLGNQPQHF. The CDR3 coding sequence is TGTGCCAGCAGTCAGGATTTGGGCAATCAGCCCCAGCATTTT.